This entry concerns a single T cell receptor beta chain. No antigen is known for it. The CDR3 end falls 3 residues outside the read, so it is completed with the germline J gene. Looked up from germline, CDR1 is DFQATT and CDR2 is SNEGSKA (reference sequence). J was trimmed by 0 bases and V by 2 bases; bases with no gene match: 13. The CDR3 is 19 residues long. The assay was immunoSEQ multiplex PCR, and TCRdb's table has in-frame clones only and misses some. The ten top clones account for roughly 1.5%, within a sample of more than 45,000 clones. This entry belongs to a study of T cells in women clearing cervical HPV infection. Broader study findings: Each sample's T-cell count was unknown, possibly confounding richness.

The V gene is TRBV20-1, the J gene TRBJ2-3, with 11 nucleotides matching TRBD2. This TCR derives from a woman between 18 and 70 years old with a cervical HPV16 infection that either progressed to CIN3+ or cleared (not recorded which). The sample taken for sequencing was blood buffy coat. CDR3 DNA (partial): TGCAGTGCTAGATTATTCCGACTAGCGGGAACTCATAGCACAGATACG. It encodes CSARLFRLAGTHSTDT. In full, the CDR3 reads CSARLFRLAGTHSTDTQYF.